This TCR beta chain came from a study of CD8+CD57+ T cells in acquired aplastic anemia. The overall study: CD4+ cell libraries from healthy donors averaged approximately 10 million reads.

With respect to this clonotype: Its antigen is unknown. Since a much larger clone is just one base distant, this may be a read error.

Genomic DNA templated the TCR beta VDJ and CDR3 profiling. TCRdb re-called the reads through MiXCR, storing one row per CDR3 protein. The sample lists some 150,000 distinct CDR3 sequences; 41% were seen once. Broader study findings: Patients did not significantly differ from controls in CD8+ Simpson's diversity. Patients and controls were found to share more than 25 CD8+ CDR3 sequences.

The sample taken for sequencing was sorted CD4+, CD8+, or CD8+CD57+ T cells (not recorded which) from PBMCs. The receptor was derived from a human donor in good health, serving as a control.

The CDR3 sequence: CASSTPDPGDTEAFF. The CDR3, as DNA: TGCGCCAGCAGCACACCCGACCCCGGGGACACTGAAGCTTTCTTT. The V call is TRBV5-1, the J call TRBJ1-1; no clear D. CDR1 is SGHRS, CDR2 YFSETQ, per germline. The length of the CDR3 is 15 residues. Trimming shortened V by 4 bases and J by 3 bases, and 16 bases separated the two germline ends.